The 20 T cell receptor beta chains below all came from one sample that was sequenced in a study of blood T cell repertoires in COVID-19. Sequenced by immunoSEQ multiplex PCR; TCRdb stores in-frame clones only, minus some. The data contain 200,000 to 250,000 clones, around 83% of them singletons. Source material: peripheral blood. The receptor source for this set is a man between 50 and 59 years old who had recovered from COVID-19.

The rearrangement uses TRBV7-2 and TRBJ2-6; possibly TRBD1 for D (5 bases). The CDR3 totals 16 residues. Germline values: CDR1 SGHTA, CDR2 FQGNSA. Trimming took off 1 base at V and 3 bases at J, with 10 bases between the two ends. The CDR3 nucleotides are TGTGCCAGCAGCTTAGGTATAGGGGTTGGGGCCAACGTCCTGACTTTC. Protein sequence: CASSLGIGVGANVLTF. Using reference TRBV7-2 and TRBJ2-6 for the parts outside the CDR3, the full variable domain is GAGVSQSPSNKVTEKGKDVELRCDPISGHTALYWYRQSLGQGLEFLIYFQGNSAPDKSGLPSDRFSAERTGGSVSTLTIQRTQQEDSAVYLCASSLGIGVGANVLTFGAGSRLTVL.

The chain joins TRBV12-1 to TRBJ1-1; the table's D call TRBD1 went unverified against the DNA. TRBV12-1 is labeled a pseudogene. The CDR3 runs 16 residues. As DNA, the CDR3 is TGTGCCAGCAGCCCGGACAGGGGGACGTTGGACACTGAAGCTTTCTTT. Residues: CASSPDRGTLDTEAFF.

The gene calls are TRBV28 and TRBJ1-5; D gene uncertain. The CDR3 runs 14 residues. Deletions cut 5 bases from V and 7 bases from J, with 15 bases between. Germline loops: CDR1 MDHEN, CDR2 SYDVKM. CDR3 sequence: CASSILSGWQPQHF. CDR3 bases: TGTGCCAGCAGTATTCTTTCCGGTTGGCAGCCCCAGCATTTT.

This chain joins TRBV6-1 and TRBJ1-5, with D perhaps matching TRBD1 (6 bases). CDR3 length: 17 amino acids. The V end was cut by 3 bases, the J end by 1 base, with 16 bases between. Looked up from germline, CDR1 is MNHNS and CDR2 is SASEGT. The CDR3 here is CASSEEGGLGSNQPQHF. DNA for the CDR3: TGTGCCAGCAGTGAGGAGGGGGGACTAGGGAGCAATCAGCCCCAGCATTTT.

CDR3 region: CASRTGTLEGNTIYF. DNA for the CDR3: TGTGCCAGTAGGACCGGGACACTGGAAGGAAACACCATATATTTT. The rearrangement links TRBV19 to TRBJ1-3; D possibly corresponds to TRBD1 (6 bases). The CDR3 contains 15 residues. Between the trimmed V and J ends, which lost 6 bases and 4 bases, there was a span of 16 bases. Germline V gives CDR1 LNHDA, CDR2 SQIVND (reference sequence).

The rearrangement uses TRBV6-1 and TRBJ2-2; tentatively, D is TRBD1 (5 bases). Looked up from germline, CDR1 is MNHNS and CDR2 is SASEGT. V lost 2 bases and J lost 5, with 12 bases in between. The length of the CDR3 is 15 residues. The CDR3 DNA is TGTGCCAGCAGTGAATTAAGGGGTAATACCGGGGAGCTGTTTTTT. Translating gives CASSELRGNTGELFF.

This chain uses TRBV28 with TRBJ2-7, with 10 bases lining up with TRBD2. The CDR3 sequence is 16 residues long. V shed 2 bases, J shed 7 bases, and the junction held 11 bases outside the gene matches. Germline V gives CDR1 MDHEN, CDR2 SYDVKM. Here the CDR3 reads CASSLGTSGIRWEQYF. The CDR3 bases are TGTGCCAGCAGTTTAGGTACTAGCGGGATTAGATGGGAGCAGTACTTC.

This chain connects TRBV7-9 to TRBJ2-2, with 12 bases lining up with TRBD2. This CDR3 is 16 amino acids long. Trimming at V came to 5 bases and at J to 1 base, leaving 2 bases not matched to a gene. The germline CDR1 and CDR2 sequences are SEHNR and FQNEAQ (reference sequence). The CDR3 protein is CASSPTSGGNTGELFF. CDR3 in DNA: TGTGCCAGCAGCCCGACTAGCGGGGGGAACACCGGGGAGCTGTTTTTT.

This clone has a single count. V is TRBV11-2 and J is TRBJ1-1, with D uncertain. The CDR3 runs 14 residues. The germline V gene has CDR1 SGHAT and CDR2 FQNNGV. V shed 1 base and J shed 4 bases, with 10 bases lying between them. For the CDR3, the DNA is TGTGCCAGCAGCTTAGGCCTACTCGGCACTGAAGCTTTCTTT. Protein: CASSLGLLGTEAFF. The full variable domain, with the rest looked up from reference TRBV11-2 and TRBJ1-1, is EAGVAQSPRYKIIEKRQSVAFWCNPISGHATLYWYQQILGQGPKLLIQFQNNGVVDDSQLPKDRFSAERLKGVDSTLKIQPAKLEDSAVYLCASSLGLLGTEAFFGQGTRLTVV.

V is TRBV19 and J is TRBJ2-6; 7 bases line up with TRBD1. The germline V gene encodes CDR1 LNHDA and CDR2 SQIVND (reference sequence). With 5 bases clipped from V and 0 bases from J, the junction kept 7 bases outside the gene matches. The CDR3 consists of 17 residues. CDR3 sequence (DNA): TGTGCCAGTAGTTGGACAGGTGGCGGCTCTGGGGCCAACGTCCTGACTTTC. This sequence encodes CASSWTGGGSGANVLTF.

V gene TRBV4-1 combines with J gene TRBJ1-1; D not resolved. This CDR3 spans 14 amino acids. The V gene lost 1 base and the J gene lost 0 bases, with 6 bases spanning the gap. Germline-derived CDR1 and CDR2 are MGHRA and YSYEKL. The CDR3 reads CASSQGGLNTEAFF. For the CDR3, the DNA is TGCGCCAGCAGCCAAGGCGGCTTGAACACTGAAGCTTTCTTT.

V gene TRBV27 combines with J gene TRBJ2-5; D is perhaps TRBD2 (5 bases). Germline-derived CDR1 and CDR2 are MNHEY and SMNVEV (reference sequence). Trimming took 3 bases from V and 2 from J, leaving 7 bases between them. This CDR3 comprises 13 residues. CDR3 residues: CASSFRGQETQYF. CDR3 coding DNA: TGTGCCAGCAGTTTCCGGGGTCAAGAGACCCAGTACTTC.

This chain connects TRBV5-1 to TRBJ1-1, with D uncertain. Germline V gene data show CDR1 as SGHRS and CDR2 as YFSETQ. The CDR3 has 15 residues. Trimming stripped 4 bases from V and 0 bases from J, with 13 bases between. The CDR3 is CASSLAVTMNTEAFF. CDR3 DNA: TGCGCCAGCAGCCTGGCAGTGACAATGAACACTGAAGCTTTCTTT. Full variable domain (rest looked up from reference TRBV5-1 and TRBJ1-1): KAGVTQTPRYLIKTRGQQVTLSCSPISGHRSVSWYQQTPGQGLQFLFEYFSETQRNKGNFPGRFSGRQFSNSRSEMNVSTLELGDSALYLCASSLAVTMNTEAFFGQGTRLTVV.

This sequence joins TRBV7-2 and TRBJ2-7; possible D gene TRBD1, 5 bases. Deletions cut 3 bases from V and 3 bases from J, with 6 bases between. Germline V gene data show CDR1 as SGHTA and CDR2 as FQGNSA. This CDR3 comprises 12 residues. The CDR3 nucleotides are TGTGCCAGCAGCTTGGACATCTACGAGCAGTACTTC. Its protein product is CASSLDIYEQYF.

A single count supports this clone. The V and J genes are TRBV6-2 or TRBV6-3 and TRBJ2-7, with TRBD2 matching 9 bases. CDR3 length equals 16 residues. V lost 0 bases and J lost 4; bases outside the gene matches: 7. Germline loops: CDR1 MNHEY, CDR2 SVGEGT. CDR3 bases: TGTGCCAGCAGTTACTCTGGCGGGAGGGCCATGTACGAGCAGTACTTC. As protein: CASSYSGGRAMYEQYF.

The CDR3 bases are TGTGCCAGCAGCTTAGAGGGGACAGGGAGAACTGAAGCTTTCTTT. Encoded protein: CASSLEGTGRTEAFF. The chain carries TRBV11-2 and TRBJ1-1, with TRBD1 matching 9 bases. The CDR3 is 15 amino acids. The germline CDR1 and CDR2 sequences are SGHAT and FQNNGV. V was pared by 0 bases and J by 5 bases, with 4 bases of the junction left unmatched.

Points on this clone: The germline gene is not matched at one end of the junction; a read error may be the cause. The gene calls are TRBV27 and TRBJ2-5, with D unresolved. Germline-derived CDR1 and CDR2 are MNHEY and SMNVEV (reference sequence). This CDR3 contains 15 residues. This CDR3 reads CASSPHVLVQESQYF. DNA for the CDR3: TGTGCCAGCAGTCCCCACGTGCTAGTACAAGAGAGCCAGTACTTC.

J is TRBJ1-5 and V is TRBV6-5; 9 bases match TRBD1. J lost 7 bases, V lost 6 bases, and 10 bases had no gene match. CDR1 is MNHEY, CDR2 SVGAGI, per germline. The CDR3 runs 15 residues. In DNA, the CDR3 is TGTGCCAGCAGGACAAGGGGGGGACAGGGACAGCCCCAGCATTTT. Encoded protein: CASRTRGGQGQPQHF.

The chain combines TRBV7-9 with TRBJ1-2; 9 bases fit TRBD1. From germline, CDR1 is SEHNR and CDR2 FQNEAQ (reference sequence). The CDR3 loop spans 14 amino acids. J was trimmed by 6 bases and V by 3 bases; bases with no gene match: 5. Here the CDR3 reads CASSLQQGAHGYTF. DNA of the CDR3: TGTGCCAGCAGCTTGCAACAGGGGGCGCATGGCTACACCTTC.

The chain carries TRBV9 and TRBJ2-2; D might be TRBD1 (5 bases). Germline assignment: CDR1 SGDLS and CDR2 YYNGEE. The CDR3 length is 13 residues. V lost 7 bases and J lost 6, with 13 bases in between. The CDR3 region is CASSPWGSGELFF. The CDR3 DNA sequence: TGTGCCAGCTCCCCGTGGGGCTCCGGGGAGCTGTTTTTT.